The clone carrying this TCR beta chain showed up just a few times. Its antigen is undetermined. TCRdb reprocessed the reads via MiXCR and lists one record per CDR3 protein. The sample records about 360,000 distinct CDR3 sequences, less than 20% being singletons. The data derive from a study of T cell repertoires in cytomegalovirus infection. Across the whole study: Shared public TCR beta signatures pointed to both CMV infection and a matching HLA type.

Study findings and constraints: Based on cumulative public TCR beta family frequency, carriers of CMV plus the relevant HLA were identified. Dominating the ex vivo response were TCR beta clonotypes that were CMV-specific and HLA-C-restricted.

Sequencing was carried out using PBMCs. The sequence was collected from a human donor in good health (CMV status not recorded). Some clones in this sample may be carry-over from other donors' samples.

The CDR3 DNA reads TGCAGTGCTAGCGGGTCGGACAGCTCCTACGAGCAGTACTTC. Its protein is CSASGSDSSYEQYF. This sequence joins TRBV20-1 and TRBJ2-7, with D possibly TRBD1 on 6 matching bases. The CDR3 length is 14 residues. Germline CDR1 is DFQATT and CDR2 is SNEGSKA (reference sequence). V shed 3 bases and J shed 0 bases, with 12 bases lying between them.